This is a list of T cell receptor beta chains from one sample in a study of blood T cell repertoires in COVID-19. Assay: immunoSEQ multiplex PCR; the TCRdb copy retains only in-frame clones and omits some. The repertoire includes about 140,000 clones, about 83% of them detected once, and around 3.7% sits in the top ten. Sequencing was carried out using PBMCs or T cells enriched from blood (not recorded which). The source is a woman aged 45-60 years with acute COVID-19. The CDR3 runs from the conserved cysteine through the conserved F or W. A D gene is named only where the DNA matches it firmly. Not all rows give a size; the values are once, few, many and, for expanded clones, a class.

TRBV6-5	.	.	TRBJ1-2	CASSSRWGHGYGYTF	TGTGCCAGCAGTTCCCGTTGGGGGCATGGCTATGGCTACACCTTC
TRBV7-3	.	.	TRBJ2-3	CARSGGKIDTQYF	TGTGCCAGATCTGGGGGGAAGATAGATACGCAGTATTTT
TRBV12-3/TRBV12-4	.	.	TRBJ2-3	CASSGLGTRSF	TGTGCCAGCAGTGGACTCGGGACAAGGAGTTTT
TRBV3-1/TRBV3-2	TRBD2	.	TRBJ2-3	CASSQVSGSRPTDTQYF	TGTGCCAGCAGCCAAGTGAGCGGGAGCCGCCCCACAGATACGCAGTATTTT
TRBV9	.	.	TRBJ1-3	CASSVASPSGNTIYF	TGTGCCAGCAGCGTAGCTAGTCCCTCTGGAAACACCATATATTTT
TRBV10-1	TRBD2	.	TRBJ2-2	CASSRDYNTGELFF	TGCGCCAGCAGCCGGGACTACAACACCGGGGAGCTGTTTTTT
TRBV1	.	.	TRBJ2-5	CTSRKDGTIQETQYF	TGCACCAGCCGCAAGGACGGGACTATCCAAGAGACCCAGTACTTC
TRBV6-5	TRBD1	once	TRBJ1-1	CASETGLGEAFF	TGTGCCAGCGAGACAGGGTTGGGTGAAGCTTTCTTT
TRBV25-1	TRBD1	.	TRBJ2-7	CASSEFGTGGREQYF	TGTGCCAGCAGTGAATTTGGGACAGGGGGCAGGGAGCAGTACTTC
TRBV19	TRBD1	.	TRBJ1-5	CASSTRQGLADQPQHF	TGTGCCAGTAGCACACGACAGGGACTGGCCGATCAGCCCCAGCATTTT
TRBV27	TRBD2	many	TRBJ2-1	CASGDAGANEQFF	TGTGCCAGCGGTGACGCGGGAGCCAATGAGCAGTTCTTC
TRBV19	.	.	TRBJ1-2	CASSIGRTNYGYTF	TGTGCCAGTAGTATAGGCAGGACTAACTATGGCTACACCTTC
TRBV30	.	.	TRBJ1-1	CAWSHGSGSEAFF	TGTGCCTGGAGCCACGGTTCGGGGTCTGAAGCTTTCTTT
TRBV7-9	.	.	TRBJ1-3	CASSSTGSGNTIYF	TGTGCCAGCAGCTCTACAGGGTCTGGAAACACCATATATTTT
TRBV6-5	.	.	TRBJ1-1	CASSEALGTEAFF	TGTGCCAGTTCGGAGGCGCTAGGCACTGAAGCTTTCTTT
TRBV7-8	.	.	TRBJ1-2	CASSLAHSSNYGYTF	TGTGCCAGCAGCTTAGCGCACAGCTCAAACTATGGCTACACCTTC
TRBV18	.	.	TRBJ1-1	CASSPPKGVRNTEAFF	TGTGCCAGCTCACCCCCCAAGGGGGTCCGAAACACTGAAGCTTTCTTT
TRBV5-5	TRBD1	.	TRBJ1-2	CASSLQQGSYGYTF	TGTGCCAGCAGCTTGCAACAGGGGAGCTATGGCTACACCTTC